The clone carrying this T cell receptor beta chain was counted only a few times. TCRdb used MiXCR to reprocess the 5' RACE reads, holding one entry per CDR3 protein. The data show 350,000 to 550,000 distinct CDR3 sequences, about a sixth seen once. These data come from a study of T-cell memory formation after mild COVID-19. This CDR3 is built from 14 residues. Per germline, CDR1 DFQATT and CDR2 SNEGSKA (reference sequence). The J segment lost 2 bases and the V segment lost 3 bases, leaving 3 bases of the junction unmatched. Specimen: PBMCs or a T cell subset sorted from them (not recorded which). The clonotype originates from a man younger than 30 who had mild COVID-19 (a few samples of this study predate the infection). Cell type and time point are not known. The chain has TRBV20-1 and TRBJ2-3, with 9 bases fitting TRBD1. The DNA of the CDR3 is TGCAGTGCTAGCGGGACAGGGTTCACAGATACGCAGTATTTT. Translation gives CSASGTGFTDTQYF.